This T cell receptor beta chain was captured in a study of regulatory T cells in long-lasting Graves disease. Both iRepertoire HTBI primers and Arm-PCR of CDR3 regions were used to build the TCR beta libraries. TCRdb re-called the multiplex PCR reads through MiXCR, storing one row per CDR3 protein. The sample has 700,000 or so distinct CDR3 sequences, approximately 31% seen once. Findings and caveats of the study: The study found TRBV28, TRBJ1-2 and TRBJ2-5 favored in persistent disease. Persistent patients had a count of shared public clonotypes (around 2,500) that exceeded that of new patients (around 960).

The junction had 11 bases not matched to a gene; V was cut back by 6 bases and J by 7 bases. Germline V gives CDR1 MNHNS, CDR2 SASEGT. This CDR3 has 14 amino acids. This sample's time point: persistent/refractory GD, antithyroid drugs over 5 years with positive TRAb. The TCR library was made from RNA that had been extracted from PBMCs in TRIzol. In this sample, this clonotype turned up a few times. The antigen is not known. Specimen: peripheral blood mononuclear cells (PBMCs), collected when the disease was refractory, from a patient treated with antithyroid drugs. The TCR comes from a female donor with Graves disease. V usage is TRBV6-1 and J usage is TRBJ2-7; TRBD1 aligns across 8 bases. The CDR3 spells CASRAAGTGREQYF. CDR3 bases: TGTGCCAGCAGGGCTGCCGGGACAGGTAGGGAGCAGTACTTC.